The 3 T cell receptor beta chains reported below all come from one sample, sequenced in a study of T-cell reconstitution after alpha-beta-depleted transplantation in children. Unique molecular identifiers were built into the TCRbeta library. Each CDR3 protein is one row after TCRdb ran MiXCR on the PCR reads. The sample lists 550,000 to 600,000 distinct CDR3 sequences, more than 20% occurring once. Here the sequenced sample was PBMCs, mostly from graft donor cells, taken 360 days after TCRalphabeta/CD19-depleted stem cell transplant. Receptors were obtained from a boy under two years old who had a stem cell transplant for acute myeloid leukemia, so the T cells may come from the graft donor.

CDR3 in amino acids: CASSTRQQETQYF. Here the CDR3 DNA reads TGTGCCAGCAGCACACGACAGCAAGAGACCCAGTACTTC. This chain links TRBV9 with TRBJ2-5; D possibly corresponds to TRBD1 (5 bases). CDR3 size: 13 residues. With 4 bases removed from V and 2 bases from J, the gap between germline ends came to 9 bases. Germline values: CDR1 SGDLS, CDR2 YYNGEE.

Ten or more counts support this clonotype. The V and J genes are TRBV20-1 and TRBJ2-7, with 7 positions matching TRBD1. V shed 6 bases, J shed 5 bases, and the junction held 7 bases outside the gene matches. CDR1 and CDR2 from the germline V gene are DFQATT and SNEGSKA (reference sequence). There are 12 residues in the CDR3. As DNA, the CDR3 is TGCAGTGCCCAGGGGGTAGCGAACGAGCAGTACTTC. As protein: CSAQGVANEQYF.

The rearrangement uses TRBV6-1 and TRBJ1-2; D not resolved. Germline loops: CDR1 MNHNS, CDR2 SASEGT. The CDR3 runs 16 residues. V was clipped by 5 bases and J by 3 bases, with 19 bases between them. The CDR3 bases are TGTGCCAGCAGTCAAGAAATTCCTAGACTATACTATGGCTACACCTTC. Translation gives CASSQEIPRLYYGYTF.